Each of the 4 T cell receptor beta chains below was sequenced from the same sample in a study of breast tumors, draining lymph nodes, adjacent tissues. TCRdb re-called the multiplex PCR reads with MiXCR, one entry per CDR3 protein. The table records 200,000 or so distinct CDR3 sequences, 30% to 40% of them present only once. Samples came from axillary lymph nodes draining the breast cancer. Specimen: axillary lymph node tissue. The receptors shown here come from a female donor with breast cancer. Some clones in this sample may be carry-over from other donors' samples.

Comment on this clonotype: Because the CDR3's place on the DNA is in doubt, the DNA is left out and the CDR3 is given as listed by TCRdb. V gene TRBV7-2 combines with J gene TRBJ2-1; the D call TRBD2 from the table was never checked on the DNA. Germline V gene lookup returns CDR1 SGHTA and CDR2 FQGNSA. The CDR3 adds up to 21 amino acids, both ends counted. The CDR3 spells CASSFYICSARNLAGHNEQFF.

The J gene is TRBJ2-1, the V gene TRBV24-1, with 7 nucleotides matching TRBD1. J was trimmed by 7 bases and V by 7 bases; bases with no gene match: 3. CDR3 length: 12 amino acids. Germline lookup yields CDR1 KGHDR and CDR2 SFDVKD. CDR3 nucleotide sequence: TGTGCCACCAGGACAGGGAAGAATGAGCAGTTCTTC. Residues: CATRTGKNEQFF.

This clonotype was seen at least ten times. The CDR3 loop reads CASSVGGGTRRNEQFF. Written as DNA, the CDR3 is TGTGCCAGCAGCGTAGGAGGGGGGACTAGACGGAATGAGCAGTTCTTC. The chain links TRBV9 to TRBJ2-1, with TRBD2 matching 8 bases. The V segment lost 0 bases and the J segment 7 bases; nucleotides outside the gene matches: 9. The germline gives CDR1 SGDLS, CDR2 YYNGEE. The CDR3 is made up of 16 amino acids.

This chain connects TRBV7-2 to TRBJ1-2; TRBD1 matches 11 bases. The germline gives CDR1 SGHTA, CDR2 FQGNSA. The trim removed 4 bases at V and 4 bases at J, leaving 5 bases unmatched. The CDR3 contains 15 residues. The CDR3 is CASSYRTGGSYGYTF. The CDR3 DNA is TGTGCCAGCAGCTACCGGACAGGGGGCTCCTATGGCTACACCTTC.